Following are 8 T cell receptor beta chains from one sample sequenced in a study of blood T cell repertoires in COVID-19. Data came from immunoSEQ multiplex PCR; TCRdb stores just in-frame clones and leaves some out. The sample comprises some 260,000 clones, about four fifths of which are singletons, and 8.9% rests with the top ten. Sequences were obtained from peripheral blood. The receptors stem from an elderly man with acute or convalescent COVID-19.

The chain carries TRBV7-9 and TRBJ2-7; TRBD1 might be the D (7 bases). The CDR3 has 13 amino acids. Germline V lookup: CDR1 SEHNR, CDR2 FQNEAQ (reference sequence). Trimming left V 5 bases short and J 3 bases short, with 11 bases between. As DNA, the CDR3 is TGTGCCAGCAGCGGGGGGACAGACTACGAGCAGTACTTC. This translates into CASSGGTDYEQYF.

The J gene is TRBJ2-3, the V gene TRBV5-4; the match to TRBD2 covers 7 bases. This CDR3 contains 14 residues. Germline values: CDR1 SGHNT, CDR2 YYREEE (reference sequence). The ends lost 4 bases at V and 0 bases at J; junction bases unmatched: 2. The CDR3 here is CASSGGDSTDTQYF. Written as DNA, the CDR3 is TGTGCCAGCAGCGGGGGGGATAGCACAGATACGCAGTATTTT.

The rearrangement joins TRBV21-1 to TRBJ2-7; TRBD1, the D gene given by the table, was not confirmed from the DNA. TRBV21-1 is listed as a pseudogene. The CDR3 length is 13 residues. CDR3 coding DNA: TGTGCCAGCCCTACAGGAGTTTCCTACGAGCAGTACTTC. It is translated as CASPTGVSYEQYF.

The genes are TRBV7-9 and TRBJ1-4, with TRBD1 matching 8 bases. V trimming: 0 bases; J trimming: 0 bases; junction bases outside the gene matches: 6. In germline, CDR1 is SEHNR, CDR2 FQNEAQ (reference sequence). This CDR3 is built from 18 residues. In DNA form, the CDR3 reads TGTGCCAGCAGCTTAGCGCGGACAGGGCCCTCAACTAATGAAAAACTGTTTTTT. It yields the protein CASSLARTGPSTNEKLFF.

The genes are TRBV10-1 and TRBJ2-1; weak D call: TRBD2 (7 bases). The CDR3 runs to 14 residues. Trimming took off 3 bases at V and 4 bases at J, with 10 bases between the two ends. Looked up from germline, CDR1 is WNHNN and CDR2 is SYGVQD (reference sequence). The CDR3 region is CASSEGGLYNEQFF. The CDR3 region has the DNA TGCGCCAGCAGTGAAGGGGGACTATACAATGAGCAGTTCTTC.

This chain links TRBV10-3 with TRBJ1-2; tentative D call: TRBD1 (6 bases). The CDR3 covers 15 residues. The V gene lost 3 bases and the J gene lost 0 bases, with 11 bases spanning the gap. Germline V gene data show CDR1 as ENHRY and CDR2 as SYGVKD. CDR3 in amino acids: CAISDSGGTNYGYTF. The CDR3 DNA sequence: TGTGCCATCAGTGACTCGGGGGGCACTAACTATGGCTACACCTTC.

CDR3 nucleotides: TGTGCCAGCTCACCACAAGGCGAGGGTAGAAACACCATATATTTT. Protein product: CASSPQGEGRNTIYF. The J gene is TRBJ1-3, the V gene TRBV18, with D hard to call. This CDR3 has 15 residues. V was clipped by 1 base and J by 5 bases, with 12 bases between them. The germline gives CDR1 KGHSH, CDR2 LQKENI. Complete variable domain (other parts from reference TRBV18 and TRBJ1-3): NAGVMQNPRHLVRRRGQEARLRCSPMKGHSHVYWYRQLPEEGLKFMVYLQKENIIDESGMPKERFSAEFPKEGPSILRIQQVVRGDSAAYFCASSPQGEGRNTIYFGEGSWLTVV.

This chain uses TRBV6-4 with TRBJ1-5; tentatively, D is TRBD1 (6 bases). V lost 2 bases and J 9 bases, leaving 14 bases between the germline ends. Germline V gene data show CDR1 as MRHNA and CDR2 as SNTAGT. CDR3 length: 14 residues. CDR3: CASSDKGGLRPQHF. Here the CDR3 DNA reads TGTGCCAGCAGTGACAAGGGGGGGCTTCGGCCCCAGCATTTT.